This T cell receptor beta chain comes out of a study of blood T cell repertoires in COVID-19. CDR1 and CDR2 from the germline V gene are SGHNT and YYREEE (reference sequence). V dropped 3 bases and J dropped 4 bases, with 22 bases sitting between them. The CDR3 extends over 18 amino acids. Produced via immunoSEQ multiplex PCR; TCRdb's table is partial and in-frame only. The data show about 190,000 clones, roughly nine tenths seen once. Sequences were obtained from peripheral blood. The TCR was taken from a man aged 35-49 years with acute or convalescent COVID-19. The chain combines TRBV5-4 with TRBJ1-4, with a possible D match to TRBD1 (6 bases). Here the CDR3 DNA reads TGTGCCAGCAGCTCCACAAAACTGACACAGGGAGATAATGAAAAACTGTTTTTT. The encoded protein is CASSSTKLTQGDNEKLFF.